Described below is a single TCR beta chain sequence and its context. Its cognate antigen has yet to be identified. No base quality information exists; no much larger clone differs at one position. The source of the sample is a study of naive and memory T cell subsets (dated by TCRdb to about 2017). Study-wide context: The figure summarizing the skin biopsy and whole blood samples listed about 10 blood donors, 7 tuberculin skin test biopsies and 3 saline control biopsies. Skin biopsies were taken from tuberculin skin test sites or from saline-injected control sites and were processed for RNA extraction as described before. PCR2 was typically run as a SYBR Green qPCR and stopped at a set threshold, although low-input samples could use end-point PCR of 5 to 7 cycles instead. Results and caveats for the whole study, not just this receptor: Skin biopsy collection and RNA processing details were not given in the paper but referenced to earlier studies. The potential sensitivity of the RNA-based method to TCR transcript changes with T cell activation and differentiation was acknowledged. TCR sequences were reportedly recovered from both skin biopsy types, with far more TCRs at tuberculin skin test sites. The larger number of TCRs found at tuberculin skin test sites was interpreted as T cell infiltration of a delayed type IV hypersensitivity reaction.

The library was prepared using UMI-ligation and nested PCR. Four rounds of PCR, run with the SP2 primer together with nested alpha and beta constant region primers, were used to amplify the ligated cDNA. For the blood and skin samples, reverse transcription of TCR RNA was done with SuperScript IV along with alpha and beta constant region primers. An oligonucleotide carrying the Illumina SP2 primer and a UMI was ligated to the 3' end of the cDNA by means of T4 RNA ligase 1. The 12-nucleotide UMI consisted of two random hexamers with an eight-base spacer between the hexamers to prevent hairpin formation. TCR alpha and beta chain libraries were processed separately from the second PCR onward, with dual indexing for multiplexing. After pooling, the indexed libraries were analyzed by capillary electrophoresis and sequenced on either an Illumina MiSeq or NextSeq. PhiX DNA at roughly 5-7% was added to the libraries to raise base diversity and improve cluster recognition. In the original analysis: Demultiplexor took UMIs from read 2, joined the UMIs to the TCR sequence from read 1, and separated reads according to sample indices. Decombinator identified V and J genes and V-J junctions, assigning each TCR a five-part identifier including V and J deletions. UMIs were used by Collapsinator to correct sequencing errors and PCR amplification heterogeneity, so that a UMI-based abundance was obtained for each TCR. Identifiers were converted to nucleotide sequence by CDR3Translator and translated to amino acids, and CDR3 regions were extracted on the basis of terminal motifs. After normalization to the amount of input RNA, the error-corrected alpha and beta TCR counts from blood and from skin were compared. TCRdb ran its own pipeline on the public reads, namely fastp trimming at Q25 and MiXCR clone calling, and kept in-frame beta chains. Rows are unified per CDR3 protein, each entry keeping the most common DNA and genes. The V and J calls come from TCRdb's annotation, not from the publication. The sample contains 37,000 or so distinct CDR3 sequences, approximately 10% of them found a single time. The ten largest clonotypes hold less than 4% of the sample.

The CDR3, cysteine through phenylalanine, is 13 amino acids long. Just CDR3 DNA is preserved here, 39 bases in frame from base 1. Via the germline V gene (reference sequence), CDR1 is DFQATT and CDR2 SNEGSKA. Trimming removed 3 bases from V and 4 bases from J; the gene matches leave 2 bases unexplained. According to the study, the label for this sample's treatment or condition signals: skin biopsy from PPD injection site in Mantoux-positive individual. A robust, sensitive protocol for the amplification, sequencing and analysis of TCRs was described in the study, in which 3' ligation of a UMI-containing oligonucleotide to TCR cDNA was used. In individuals with a positive Mantoux test, tuberculin skin test biopsies were taken from sites that had been injected with PPD. Total RNA was used without cell sorting and was treated with RQ1 DNase before reverse transcription, with a target input of roughly 1 to 1000 ng. To check how robust the pipeline was in samples where T cells make up a minority population, libraries were built from skin biopsies and whole blood.

The source of this sequence is an adult in good health. The chain is made from TRBV20-1 and TRBJ2-7, with 11 bases aligning to TRBD1. The specimen was skin, collected from a tuberculin skin test site. At the DNA level, the sequence is TGCAGTGCTAGGGACAGGGGGCCTTACGAGCAGTACTTC. The translation is CSARDRGPYEQYF.